The clone carrying this T cell receptor (beta chain) was seen once. The CDR3 is 14 amino acids. The junction had 7 bases not matched to a gene; V was cut back by 5 bases and J by 4 bases. CDR1 SEHNR and CDR2 FQNEAQ come from the germline V gene (reference sequence). This specimen comes from a study of blood T cell repertoires in COVID-19. Looking at the study overall: PBMCs, B-cell-depleted T cells, or T cells provided the cDNA or gDNA that made up the material.

Method: immunoSEQ multiplex PCR; TCRdb's copy keeps in-frame clones and lacks some. The sample has about 120,000 clones, approximately 90% seen once; the top ten hold 25% to 30%. Sequencing was performed on peripheral blood. This TCR was sampled from an older man with active or convalescent COVID-19. This chain joins TRBV7-9 and TRBJ2-5; 7 bases fit TRBD1. The DNA of the CDR3 is TGTGCCAGCAGCCCCAGACAGGGCAGAGAGACCCAGTACTTC. Its protein is CASSPRQGRETQYF.